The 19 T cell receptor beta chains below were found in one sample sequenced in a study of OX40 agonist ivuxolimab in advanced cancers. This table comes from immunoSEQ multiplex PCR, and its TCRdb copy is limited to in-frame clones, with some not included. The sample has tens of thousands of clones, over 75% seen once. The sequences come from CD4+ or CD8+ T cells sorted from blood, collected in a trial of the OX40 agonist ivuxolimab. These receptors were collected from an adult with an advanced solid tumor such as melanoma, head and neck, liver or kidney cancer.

The CDR3 DNA reads TGTGCCTGGAGTAGGGCTACTACCACAGATACGCAGTATTTT. It encodes CAWSRATTTDTQYF. The chain is built from TRBV30 and TRBJ2-3; D not certain. V lost 2 bases and J 2 bases, leaving 11 bases between the germline ends. CDR3 length: 14 residues. CDR1 is GTSNPN, CDR2 SVGIG, per germline (reference sequence).

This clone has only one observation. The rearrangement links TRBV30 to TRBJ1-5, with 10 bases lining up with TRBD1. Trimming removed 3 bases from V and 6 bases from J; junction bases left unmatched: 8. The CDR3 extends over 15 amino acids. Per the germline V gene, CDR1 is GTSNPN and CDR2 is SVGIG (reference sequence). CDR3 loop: CAWSADRGLGQPQHF. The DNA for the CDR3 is TGTGCCTGGAGCGCCGACAGGGGGCTAGGTCAGCCCCAGCATTTT.

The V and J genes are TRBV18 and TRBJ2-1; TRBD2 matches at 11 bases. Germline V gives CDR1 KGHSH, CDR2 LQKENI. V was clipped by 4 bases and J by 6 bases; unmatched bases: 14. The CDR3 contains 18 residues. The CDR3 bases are TGTGCCAGCTCACGGAACACTCATTTAGCGGGAGGGGGCAATGAGCAGTTCTTC. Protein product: CASSRNTHLAGGGNEQFF.

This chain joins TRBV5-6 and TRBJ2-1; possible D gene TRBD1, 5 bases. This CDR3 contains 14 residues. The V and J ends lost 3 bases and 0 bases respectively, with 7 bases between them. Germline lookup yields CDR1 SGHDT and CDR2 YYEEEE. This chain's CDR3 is CASSWGGSYNEQFF. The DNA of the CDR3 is TGTGCCAGCAGCTGGGGCGGCTCCTACAATGAGCAGTTCTTC.

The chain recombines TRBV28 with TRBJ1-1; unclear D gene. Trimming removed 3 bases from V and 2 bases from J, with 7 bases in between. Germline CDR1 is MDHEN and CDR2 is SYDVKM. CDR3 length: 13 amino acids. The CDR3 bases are TGTGCCAGCAGTTTCGGGTCCAACACTGAAGCTTTCTTT. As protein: CASSFGSNTEAFF.

The CDR3, as DNA: TGTGCCAGCACCTACCCCTCTGGAAACACCATATATTTT. It translates to CASTYPSGNTIYF. V is TRBV6-6 and J is TRBJ1-3, with D hard to call. The V gene's germline CDR1 is MNHNY and CDR2 SVGAGI (reference sequence). This CDR3 is 13 amino acids long. V dropped 7 bases and J dropped 0 bases, with 7 bases sitting between them.

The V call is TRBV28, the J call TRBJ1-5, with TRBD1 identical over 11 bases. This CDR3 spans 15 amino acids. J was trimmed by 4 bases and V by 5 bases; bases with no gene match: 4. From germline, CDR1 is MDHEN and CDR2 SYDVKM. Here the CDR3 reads CASSTGQGGNQPQHF. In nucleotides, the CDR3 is TGTGCCAGCAGTACGGGACAGGGGGGAAATCAGCCCCAGCATTTT.

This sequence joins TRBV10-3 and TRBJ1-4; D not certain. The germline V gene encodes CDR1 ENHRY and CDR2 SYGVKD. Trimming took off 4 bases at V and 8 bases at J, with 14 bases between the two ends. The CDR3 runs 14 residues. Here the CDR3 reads CAISVGRGGEKLFF. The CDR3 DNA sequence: TGTGCCATCAGTGTGGGCCGGGGAGGCGAAAAACTGTTTTTT.

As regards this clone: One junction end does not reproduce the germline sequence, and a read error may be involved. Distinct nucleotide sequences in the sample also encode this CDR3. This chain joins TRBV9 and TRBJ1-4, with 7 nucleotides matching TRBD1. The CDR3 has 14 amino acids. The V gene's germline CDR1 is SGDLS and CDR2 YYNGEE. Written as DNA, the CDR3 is TGCGCCAGCAGCGTGGGACAGCCGGGGGAAAAACTGTTTTTT. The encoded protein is CASSVGQPGEKLFF.

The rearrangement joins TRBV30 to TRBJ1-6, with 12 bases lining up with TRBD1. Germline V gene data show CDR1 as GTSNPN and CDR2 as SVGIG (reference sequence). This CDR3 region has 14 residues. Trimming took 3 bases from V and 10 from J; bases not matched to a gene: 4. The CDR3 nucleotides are TGTGCCTGGAGCTCCGGGACAGGGGGCTCACCCCTCCACTTT. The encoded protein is CAWSSGTGGSPLHF. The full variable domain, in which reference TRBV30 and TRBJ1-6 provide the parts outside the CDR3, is SQTIHQWPATLVQPVGSPLSLECTVEGTSNPNLYWYRQAAGRGLQLLFYSVGIGQISSEVPQNLSASRPQDRQFILSSKKLLLSDSGFYLCAWSSGTGGSPLHFGNGTRLTVT.

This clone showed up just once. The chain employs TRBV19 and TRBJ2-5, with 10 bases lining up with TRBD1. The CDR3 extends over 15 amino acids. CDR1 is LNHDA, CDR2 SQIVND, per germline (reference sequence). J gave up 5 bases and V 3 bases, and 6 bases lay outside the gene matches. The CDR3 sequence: CASSMMTGGLETQYF. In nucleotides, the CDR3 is TGTGCCAGTAGTATGATGACAGGGGGCTTGGAGACCCAGTACTTC.

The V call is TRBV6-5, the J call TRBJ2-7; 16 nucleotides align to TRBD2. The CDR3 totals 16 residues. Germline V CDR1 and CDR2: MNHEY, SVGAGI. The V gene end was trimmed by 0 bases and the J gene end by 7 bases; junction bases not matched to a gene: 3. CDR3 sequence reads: CASSYSGTSGREEQYF. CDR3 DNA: TGTGCCAGCAGTTACTCGGGGACTAGCGGGAGGGAAGAGCAGTACTTC.

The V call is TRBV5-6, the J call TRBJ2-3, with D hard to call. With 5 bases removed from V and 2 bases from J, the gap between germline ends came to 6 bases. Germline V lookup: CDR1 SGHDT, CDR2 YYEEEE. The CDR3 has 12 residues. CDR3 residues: CASSSDTDTQYF. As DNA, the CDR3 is TGTGCCAGCAGTTCTGACACAGATACGCAGTATTTT.

This CDR3 reads CASSSGLGSGELFF. The CDR3 nucleotides are TGTGCCAGCAGCTCGGGACTAGGGTCCGGGGAGCTGTTTTTT. V usage is TRBV7-2 and J usage is TRBJ2-2; TRBD2 matches at 8 bases. Unmatched junction bases numbered 4, after V lost 4 bases and J lost 6 bases. The length of the CDR3 is 14 residues. Germline V CDR1 and CDR2: SGHTA, FQGNSA.

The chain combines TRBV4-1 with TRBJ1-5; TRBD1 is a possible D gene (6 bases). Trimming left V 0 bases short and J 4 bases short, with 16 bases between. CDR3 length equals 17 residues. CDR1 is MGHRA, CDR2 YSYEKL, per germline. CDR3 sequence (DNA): TGCGCCAGCAGCCAAGAGTATCACAGGGATGTTAATCAGCCCCAGCATTTT. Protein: CASSQEYHRDVNQPQHF.

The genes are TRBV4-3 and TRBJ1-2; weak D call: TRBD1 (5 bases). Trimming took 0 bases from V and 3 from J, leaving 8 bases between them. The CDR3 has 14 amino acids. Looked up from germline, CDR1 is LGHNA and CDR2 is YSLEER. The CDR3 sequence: CASSQDRGYYGYTF. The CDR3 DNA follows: TGCGCCAGCAGCCAAGATCGGGGGTACTATGGCTACACCTTC.

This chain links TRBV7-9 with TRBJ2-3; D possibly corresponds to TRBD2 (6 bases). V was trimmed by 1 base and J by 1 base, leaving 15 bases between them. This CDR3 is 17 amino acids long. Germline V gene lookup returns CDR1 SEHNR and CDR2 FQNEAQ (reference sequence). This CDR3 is CASSLGASGVRTDTQYF. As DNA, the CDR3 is TGTGCCAGCAGCTTAGGGGCGTCGGGAGTCCGCACAGATACGCAGTATTTT.

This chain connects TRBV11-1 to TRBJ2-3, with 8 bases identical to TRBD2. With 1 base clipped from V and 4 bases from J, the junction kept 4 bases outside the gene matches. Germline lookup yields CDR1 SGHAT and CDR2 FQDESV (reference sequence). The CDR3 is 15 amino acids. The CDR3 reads CASSLDAGRADTQYF. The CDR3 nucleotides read TGTGCCAGCAGCTTAGACGCCGGGAGGGCAGATACGCAGTATTTT.

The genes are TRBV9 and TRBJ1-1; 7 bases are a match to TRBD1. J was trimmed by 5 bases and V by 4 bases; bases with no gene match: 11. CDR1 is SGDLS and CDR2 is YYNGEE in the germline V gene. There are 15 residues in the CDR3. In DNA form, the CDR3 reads TGTGCCAGCAGCCGAAAAACAGGGGTAGGAACTGAAGCTTTCTTT. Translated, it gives CASSRKTGVGTEAFF.